This T cell receptor beta chain derives from a study of PD-L1 blockade in urothelial cancer. CDR3 length equals 15 residues. CDR1 is SGDLS, CDR2 YYNGEE, per germline. The V gene end was trimmed by 2 bases and the J gene end by 2 bases; junction bases not matched to a gene: 6. Time point meaning: pretreatment peripheral blood. The repertoire was sequenced with immunoSEQ multiplex PCR; TCRdb's copy has only in-frame clones and lacks some. The sample gives under 95,000 clones, about 84% of which show up once; around 15% is in the top ten. The source of this sequence is a man in his sixties with urothelial cancer. Sequencing used PBMCs, obtained around atezolizumab (anti-PD-L1) treatment. The V gene is TRBV9, the J gene TRBJ1-1; the match to TRBD1 covers 7 bases. Here the CDR3 reads CASSVRQGGNTEAFF. The CDR3 region has the DNA TGTGCCAGCAGCGTCCGACAGGGAGGTAACACTGAAGCTTTCTTT.